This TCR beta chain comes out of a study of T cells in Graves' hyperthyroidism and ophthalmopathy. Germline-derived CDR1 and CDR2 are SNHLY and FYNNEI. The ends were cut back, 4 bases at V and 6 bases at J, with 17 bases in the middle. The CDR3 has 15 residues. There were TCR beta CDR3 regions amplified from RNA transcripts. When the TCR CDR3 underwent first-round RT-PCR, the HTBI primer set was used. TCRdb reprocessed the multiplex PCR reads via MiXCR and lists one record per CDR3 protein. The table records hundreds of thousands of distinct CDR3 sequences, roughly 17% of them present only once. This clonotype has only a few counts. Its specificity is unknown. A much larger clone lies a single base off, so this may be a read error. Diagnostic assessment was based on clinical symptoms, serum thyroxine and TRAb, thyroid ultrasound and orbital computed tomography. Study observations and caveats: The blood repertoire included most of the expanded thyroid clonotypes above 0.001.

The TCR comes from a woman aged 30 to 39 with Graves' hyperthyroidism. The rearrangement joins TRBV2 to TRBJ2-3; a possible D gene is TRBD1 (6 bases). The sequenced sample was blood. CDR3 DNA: TGTGCCAGCAGTGTAACAGGGAAGGGTCGGGATACGCAGTATTTT. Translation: CASSVTGKGRDTQYF.